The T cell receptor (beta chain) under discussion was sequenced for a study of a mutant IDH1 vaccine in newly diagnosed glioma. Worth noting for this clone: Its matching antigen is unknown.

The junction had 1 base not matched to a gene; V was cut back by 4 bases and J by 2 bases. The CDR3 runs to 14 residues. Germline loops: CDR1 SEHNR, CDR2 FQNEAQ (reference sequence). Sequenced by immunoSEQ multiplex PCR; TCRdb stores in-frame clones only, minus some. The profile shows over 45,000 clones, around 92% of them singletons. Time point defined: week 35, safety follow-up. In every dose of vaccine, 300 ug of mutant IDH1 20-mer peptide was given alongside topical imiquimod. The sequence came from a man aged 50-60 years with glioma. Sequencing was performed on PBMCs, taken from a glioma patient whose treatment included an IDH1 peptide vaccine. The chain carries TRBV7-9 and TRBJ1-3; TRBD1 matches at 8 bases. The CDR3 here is CASSSTGAGNTIYF. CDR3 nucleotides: TGTGCCAGCAGCTCGACAGGGGCTGGAAACACCATATATTTT.